The 6 T cell receptor beta chains in this list originate from one sample, sequenced in a study of cytomegalovirus exposure and HLA in healthy donors (dated by TCRdb to 2016 to 2017). Library preparation employed the immunoSEQ multiplex PCR assay. For the multiplex PCR, a mixture combining 60 forward primers for TCR Vbeta segments and 13 reverse primers for TCR Jbeta segments was used. What TCRdb holds here is the immuneACCESS table cut down to in-frame rearrangements. Part of the clones is not present; checked against another copy, under half of the missing clones reflect an unresolved V gene, and the others are unexplained. This sample is represented by around 150,000 clones; around nine tenths of them were singletons. In total, the top ten clones hold about 0.9% of the sample. Sequenced sample: PBMCs. The receptors originated from a woman younger than 45 in good health and CMV-seronegative.

The V call is TRBV7-2, the J call TRBJ2-2; 7 bases align to TRBD1. The CDR3 is made up of 17 amino acids. Losses at the gene ends were 0 bases for V and 7 bases for J; bases not matched to a gene: 11. Germline V lookup: CDR1 SGHTA, CDR2 FQGNSA. The CDR3 sequence is CASSLAGTAPRGGELFF. CDR3 nucleotide sequence: TGTGCCAGCAGCTTAGCGGGGACAGCTCCTCGGGGCGGGGAGCTGTTTTTT.

This clone appeared a few times. The chain carries TRBV14 and TRBJ1-1, with 10 bases aligning to TRBD1. The germline CDR1 and CDR2 sequences are SGHDN and FVKESK. After removal of 9 bases from V and 2 bases from J, the junction contained 3 bases not matched to a gene. This CDR3 comprises 13 residues. The CDR3 loop is CASRQGANTEAFF. CDR3 DNA sequence: TGTGCCAGTAGACAGGGGGCTAACACTGAAGCTTTCTTT.

This clone is a singleton in its sample. This chain connects TRBV5-4 to TRBJ1-6; unclear D gene. V shed 5 bases and J shed 9 bases, with 15 bases lying between them. CDR1 is SGHNT, CDR2 YYREEE, per germline (reference sequence). The CDR3 totals 14 residues. The CDR3 loop is CASRSAPGGSPLHF. The CDR3 bases are TGTGCCAGCAGATCCGCCCCGGGTGGTTCACCCCTCCACTTT.

This clone showed up just a few times. V is TRBV6-1 and J is TRBJ1-1; D gene uncertain. The CDR3 contains 11 residues. Germline CDR1 MNHNS, CDR2 SASEGT. Trimming shortened V by 6 bases and J by 2 bases, and 4 bases separated the two germline ends. The CDR3 region is CASRRNTEAFF. The CDR3 DNA reads TGTGCCAGCAGGAGAAACACTGAAGCTTTCTTT.

The chain joins TRBV30 to TRBJ1-1, with 10 bases aligning to TRBD1. The CDR3 is 13 amino acids. From germline, CDR1 is GTSNPN and CDR2 SVGIG (reference sequence). The ends lost 6 bases at V and 3 bases at J; junction bases unmatched: 4. CDR3 sequence (DNA): TGTGCCTGTCGGACAGGGGGAGACACTGAAGCTTTCTTT. Translating gives CACRTGGDTEAFF.

The chain links TRBV7-9 to TRBJ1-4; 9 nucleotides match TRBD1. The CDR3 runs to 16 residues. V gave up 3 bases and J gave up 0 bases; unmatched junction bases: 2. Germline V gives CDR1 SEHNR, CDR2 FQNEAQ (reference sequence). The CDR3: CASSFGTGSTNEKLFF. As DNA, the CDR3 is TGTGCCAGCAGCTTCGGGACAGGGTCAACTAATGAAAAACTGTTTTTT.